Presented here are 4 T cell receptor beta chains from one specimen sequenced in a study of blood T cell repertoires in COVID-19. Here immunoSEQ multiplex PCR was the method, and the copy in TCRdb shows in-frame clones only, minus some. The repertoire holds 300,000 or so clones, with 87% as singletons. The source material was peripheral blood. These TCRs come from a woman aged 40 to 55 who had recovered from COVID-19.

The chain recombines TRBV30 with TRBJ1-6; D gene unclear. Per germline, CDR1 GTSNPN and CDR2 SVGIG (reference sequence). The ends were cut back, 5 bases at V and 2 bases at J, with 16 bases in the middle. CDR3 size: 16 residues. For the CDR3, the DNA is TGTGCCTGGCCTCCGGTGAGGAGGACCTATAATTCACCCCTCCACTTT. Translation gives CAWPPVRRTYNSPLHF.

This chain uses TRBV2 with TRBJ1-1, with no clear D. CDR3 length: 14 amino acids. V dropped 6 bases and J dropped 6 bases, with 17 bases sitting between them. Per the germline V gene, CDR1 is SNHLY and CDR2 is FYNNEI. The CDR3 DNA is TGTGCCAGCAGCCTACTCCGGGATGTCTCTGAAGCTTTCTTT. It translates to CASSLLRDVSEAFF.

The rearrangement joins TRBV4-3 to TRBJ2-5; the D gene is possibly TRBD2 (6 bases). Per germline, CDR1 LGHNA and CDR2 YSLEER. The CDR3 spans 16 residues. V was shortened by 0 bases and J by 9 bases, with 20 bases between the two germline ends. The CDR3 bases are TGCGCCAGCAGCCAAGAGGGGGGAGGCAGCCGTGGGGCCCAGTACTTC. Its protein is CASSQEGGGSRGAQYF.

This clone turned up a few times. This sequence joins TRBV13 and TRBJ1-3; D is unresolved. The V and J ends lost 2 bases and 6 bases respectively, with 5 bases between them. Germline V CDR1 and CDR2: PRHDT, FYEKMQ (reference sequence). The CDR3 runs 12 residues. The CDR3 DNA follows: TGTGCCAGCAGCTTACAGGAAAACACCATATATTTT. Amino acids: CASSLQENTIYF.